This TCR beta chain was observed in a study of CD8 T cells in Susac syndrome. Trimming cost V 0 bases and J 3 bases, with 10 bases left between them. Germline V gene sequence: CDR1 SGHDT, CDR2 YYEEEE. This CDR3 has 14 residues. CD8+ and CD4+ T cells were negatively isolated; TEMRA cells were FACS-enriched. Reverse transcription of roughly 0.45 to 1 ug RNA used random hexamers. With immunoSEQ multiplex PCR, TCR beta CDR3 was amplified across 54 Vbeta and 13 Jbeta. MiXCR was run by TCRdb on the immunoSEQ multiplex PCR reads, yielding one entry per CDR3 protein. Counted here are some 300,000 distinct CDR3 sequences, 65% to 90% occurring once; the ten biggest clones make up 0.2% to 0.25%.

This TCR came from a human donor with multiple sclerosis. The chain couples TRBV5-6 to TRBJ2-7; D is unclear. Sequencing was carried out using CD8+ T cells from PBMCs. DNA for the CDR3: TGTGCCAGCAGCTTGGGTCTGGCAATCTACGAGCAGTACTTC. Its protein is CASSLGLAIYEQYF.